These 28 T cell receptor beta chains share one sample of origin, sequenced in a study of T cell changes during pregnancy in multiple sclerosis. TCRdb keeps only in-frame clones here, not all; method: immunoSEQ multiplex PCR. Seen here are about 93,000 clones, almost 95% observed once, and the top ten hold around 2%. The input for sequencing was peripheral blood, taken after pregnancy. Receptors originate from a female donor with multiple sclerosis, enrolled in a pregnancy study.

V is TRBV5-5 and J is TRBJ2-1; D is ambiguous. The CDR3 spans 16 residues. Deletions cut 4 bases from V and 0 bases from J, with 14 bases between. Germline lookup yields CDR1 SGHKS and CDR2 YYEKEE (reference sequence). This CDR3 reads CASSPISESSYNEQFF. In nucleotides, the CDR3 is TGTGCCAGCAGCCCTATCTCCGAGAGCTCCTACAATGAGCAGTTCTTC.

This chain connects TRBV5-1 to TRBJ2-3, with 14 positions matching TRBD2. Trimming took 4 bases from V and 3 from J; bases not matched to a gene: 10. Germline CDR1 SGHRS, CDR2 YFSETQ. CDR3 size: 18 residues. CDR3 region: CASSTGLAGGGLTDTQYF. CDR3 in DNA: TGCGCCAGCAGCACCGGACTAGCGGGAGGAGGTTTGACAGATACGCAGTATTTT.

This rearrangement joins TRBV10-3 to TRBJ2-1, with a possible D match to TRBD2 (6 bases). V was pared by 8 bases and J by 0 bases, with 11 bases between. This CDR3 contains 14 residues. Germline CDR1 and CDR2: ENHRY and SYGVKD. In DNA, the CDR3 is TGTGCCATCGACCCCGGGAGCTCCTACAATGAGCAGTTCTTC. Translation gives CAIDPGSSYNEQFF.

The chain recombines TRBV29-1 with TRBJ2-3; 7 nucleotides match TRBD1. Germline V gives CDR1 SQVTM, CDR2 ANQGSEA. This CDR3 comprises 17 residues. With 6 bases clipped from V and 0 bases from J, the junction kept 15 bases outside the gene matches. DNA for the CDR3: TGCAGCGTCCGCCCCTCCGGGACAGCCTCTAGCACAGATACGCAGTATTTT. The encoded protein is CSVRPSGTASSTDTQYF.

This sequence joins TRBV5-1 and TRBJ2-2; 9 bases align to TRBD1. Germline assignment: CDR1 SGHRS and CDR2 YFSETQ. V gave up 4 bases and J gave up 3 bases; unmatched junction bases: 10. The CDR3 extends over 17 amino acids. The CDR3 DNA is TGCGCCAGCAGCATGGCATCCGGGACAGGGTACACCGGGGAGCTGTTTTTT. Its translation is CASSMASGTGYTGELFF.

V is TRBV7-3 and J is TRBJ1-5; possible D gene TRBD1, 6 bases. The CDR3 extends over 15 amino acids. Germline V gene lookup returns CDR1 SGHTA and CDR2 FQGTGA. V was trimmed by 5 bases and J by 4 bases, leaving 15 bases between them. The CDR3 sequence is CASSPRQGPNQPQHF. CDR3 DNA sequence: TGTGCCAGCAGCCCCCGGCAGGGGCCGAATCAGCCCCAGCATTTT.

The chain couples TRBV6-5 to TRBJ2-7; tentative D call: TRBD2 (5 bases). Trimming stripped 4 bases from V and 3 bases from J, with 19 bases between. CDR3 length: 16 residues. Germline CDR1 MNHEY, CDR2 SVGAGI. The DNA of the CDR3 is TGTGCCAGCAGTTCCCCTCAGGACTCTCCTTTCTACGAGCAGTACTTC. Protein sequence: CASSSPQDSPFYEQYF.

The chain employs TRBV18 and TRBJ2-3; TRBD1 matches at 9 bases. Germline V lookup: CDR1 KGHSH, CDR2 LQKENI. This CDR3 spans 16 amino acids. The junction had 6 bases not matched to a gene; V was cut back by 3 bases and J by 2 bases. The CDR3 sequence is CASSPRQGVPTDTQYF. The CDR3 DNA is TGTGCCAGCTCACCTCGACAGGGGGTCCCCACAGATACGCAGTATTTT.

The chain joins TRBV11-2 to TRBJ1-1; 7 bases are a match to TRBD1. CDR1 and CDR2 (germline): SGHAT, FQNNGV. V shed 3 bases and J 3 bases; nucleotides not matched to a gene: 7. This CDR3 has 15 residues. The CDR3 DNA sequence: TGTGCCAGCAGCTTTACTTTAGGGACAGACACTGAAGCTTTCTTT. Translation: CASSFTLGTDTEAFF. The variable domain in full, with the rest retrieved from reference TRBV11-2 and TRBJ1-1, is EAGVAQSPRYKIIEKRQSVAFWCNPISGHATLYWYQQILGQGPKLLIQFQNNGVVDDSQLPKDRFSAERLKGVDSTLKIQPAKLEDSAVYLCASSFTLGTDTEAFFGQGTRLTVV.

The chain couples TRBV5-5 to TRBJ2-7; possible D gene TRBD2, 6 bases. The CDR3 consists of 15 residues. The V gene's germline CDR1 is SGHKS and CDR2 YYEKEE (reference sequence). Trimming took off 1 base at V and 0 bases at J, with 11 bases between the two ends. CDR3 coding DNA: TGTGCCAGCAGCTTGACCGGAGGGAGCTCCTACGAGCAGTACTTC. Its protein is CASSLTGGSSYEQYF.

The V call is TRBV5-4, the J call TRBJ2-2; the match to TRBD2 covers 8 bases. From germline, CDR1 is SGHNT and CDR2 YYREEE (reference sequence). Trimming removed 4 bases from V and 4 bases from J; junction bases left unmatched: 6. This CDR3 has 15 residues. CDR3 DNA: TGTGCCAGCAGCCAAACTAGCGGCTTCACCGGGGAGCTGTTTTTT. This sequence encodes CASSQTSGFTGELFF.

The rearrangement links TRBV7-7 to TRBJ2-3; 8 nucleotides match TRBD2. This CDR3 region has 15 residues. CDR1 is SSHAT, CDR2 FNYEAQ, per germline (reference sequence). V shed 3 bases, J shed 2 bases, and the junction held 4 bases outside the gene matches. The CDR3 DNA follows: TGTGCCAGCAGCTTGGGCGGGGGGTACACAGATACGCAGTATTTT. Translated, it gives CASSLGGGYTDTQYF.

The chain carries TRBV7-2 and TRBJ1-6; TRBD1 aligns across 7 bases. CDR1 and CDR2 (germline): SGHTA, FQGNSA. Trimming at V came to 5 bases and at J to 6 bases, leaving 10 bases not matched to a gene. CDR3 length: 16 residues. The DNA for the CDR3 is TGTGCCAGCAGCCAGCCCCTCCGGGACAGTAATTCACCCCTCCACTTT. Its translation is CASSQPLRDSNSPLHF.

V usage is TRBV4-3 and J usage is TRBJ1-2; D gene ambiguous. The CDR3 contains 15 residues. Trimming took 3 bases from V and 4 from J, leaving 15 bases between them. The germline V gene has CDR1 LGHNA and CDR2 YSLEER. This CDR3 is CASSQNPGEVYGYTF. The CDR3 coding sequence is TGCGCCAGCAGCCAGAACCCCGGGGAGGTCTATGGCTACACCTTC.

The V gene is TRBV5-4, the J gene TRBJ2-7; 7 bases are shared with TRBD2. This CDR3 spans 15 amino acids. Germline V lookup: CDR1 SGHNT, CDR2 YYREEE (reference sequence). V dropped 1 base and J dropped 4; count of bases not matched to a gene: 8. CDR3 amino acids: CASSLSSAGPYEQYF. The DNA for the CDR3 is TGTGCCAGCAGCTTGTCTTCAGCGGGACCTTACGAGCAGTACTTC.

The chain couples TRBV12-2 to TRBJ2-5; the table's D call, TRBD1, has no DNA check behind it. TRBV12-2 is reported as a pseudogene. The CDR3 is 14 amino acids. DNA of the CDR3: TGTGCAAGTCGGCCAGACAGTATCCAAGAGACCCAGTACTTC. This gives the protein CASRPDSIQETQYF.

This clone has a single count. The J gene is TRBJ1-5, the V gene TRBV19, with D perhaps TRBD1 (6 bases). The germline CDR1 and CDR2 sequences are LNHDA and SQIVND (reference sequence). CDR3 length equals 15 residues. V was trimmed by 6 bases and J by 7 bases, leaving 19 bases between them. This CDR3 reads CASRYEQGRGQPQHF. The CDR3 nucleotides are TGTGCCAGTAGGTACGAGCAGGGGAGGGGACAGCCCCAGCATTTT.

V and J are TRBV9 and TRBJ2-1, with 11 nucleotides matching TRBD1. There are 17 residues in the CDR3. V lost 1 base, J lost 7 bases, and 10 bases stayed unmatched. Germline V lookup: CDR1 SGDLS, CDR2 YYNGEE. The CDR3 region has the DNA TGTGCCAGCAGCGTAATGGGCGGACAGGGGGCCTTGAATGAGCAGTTCTTC. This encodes CASSVMGGQGALNEQFF.

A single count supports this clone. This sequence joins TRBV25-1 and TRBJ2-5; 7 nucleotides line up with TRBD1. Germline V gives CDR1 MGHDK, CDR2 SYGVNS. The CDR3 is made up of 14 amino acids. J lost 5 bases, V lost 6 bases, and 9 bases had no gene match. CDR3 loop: CASSGTAFRETQYF. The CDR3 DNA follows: TGTGCCAGCAGCGGGACAGCTTTTAGGGAGACCCAGTACTTC.

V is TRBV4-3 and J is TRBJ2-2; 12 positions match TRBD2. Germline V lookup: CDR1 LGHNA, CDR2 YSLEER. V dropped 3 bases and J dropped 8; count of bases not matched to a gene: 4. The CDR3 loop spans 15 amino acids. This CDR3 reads CASSHLAGGPGELFF. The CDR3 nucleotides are TGCGCCAGCAGCCACCTAGCGGGGGGGCCAGGGGAGCTGTTTTTT.

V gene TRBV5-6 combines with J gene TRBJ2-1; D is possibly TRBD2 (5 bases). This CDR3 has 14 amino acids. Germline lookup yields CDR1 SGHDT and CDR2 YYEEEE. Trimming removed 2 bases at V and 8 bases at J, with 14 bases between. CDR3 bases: TGTGCCAGCAGCTTCGTGTACGGGCGGGATGAGCAGTTCTTC. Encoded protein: CASSFVYGRDEQFF. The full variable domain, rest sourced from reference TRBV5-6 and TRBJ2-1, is DAGVTQSPTHLIKTRGQQVTLRCSPKSGHDTVSWYQQALGQGPQFIFQYYEEEERQRGNFPDRFSGHQFPNYSSELNVNALLLGDSALYLCASSFVYGRDEQFFGPGTRLTVL.

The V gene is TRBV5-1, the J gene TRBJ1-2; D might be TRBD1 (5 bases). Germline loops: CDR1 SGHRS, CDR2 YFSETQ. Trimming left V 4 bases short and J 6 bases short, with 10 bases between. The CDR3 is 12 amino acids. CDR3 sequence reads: CASSPQENGYTF. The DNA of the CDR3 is TGCGCCAGCAGCCCACAGGAGAATGGCTACACCTTC. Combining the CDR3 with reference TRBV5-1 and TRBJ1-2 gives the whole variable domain KAGVTQTPRYLIKTRGQQVTLSCSPISGHRSVSWYQQTPGQGLQFLFEYFSETQRNKGNFPGRFSGRQFSNSRSEMNVSTLELGDSALYLCASSPQENGYTFGSGTRLTVV.

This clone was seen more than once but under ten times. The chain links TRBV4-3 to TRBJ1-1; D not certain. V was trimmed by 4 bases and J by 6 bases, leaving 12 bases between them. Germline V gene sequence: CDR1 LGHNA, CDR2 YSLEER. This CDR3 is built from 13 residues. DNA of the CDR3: TGCGCCAGCAGCCGTCGGGTGGAGGCTGAAGCTTTCTTT. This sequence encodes CASSRRVEAEAFF.

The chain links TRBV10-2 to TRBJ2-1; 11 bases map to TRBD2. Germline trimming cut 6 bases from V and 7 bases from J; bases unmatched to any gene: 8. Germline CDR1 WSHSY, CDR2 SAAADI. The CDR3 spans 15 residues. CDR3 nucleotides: TGCGCCAGCAGGATAGCGGGAGGGCCAAGGAATGAGCAGTTCTTC. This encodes CASRIAGGPRNEQFF.

CDR3 residues: CASSLDRIDEQYF. CDR3 coding DNA: TGTGCCAGCAGCTTAGATCGTATCGACGAGCAGTACTTC. The rearrangement joins TRBV11-2 to TRBJ2-7; D is unresolved. The germline V gene has CDR1 SGHAT and CDR2 FQNNGV. The V end was cut by 0 bases, the J end by 5 bases, with 8 bases between. CDR3 length equals 13 residues.

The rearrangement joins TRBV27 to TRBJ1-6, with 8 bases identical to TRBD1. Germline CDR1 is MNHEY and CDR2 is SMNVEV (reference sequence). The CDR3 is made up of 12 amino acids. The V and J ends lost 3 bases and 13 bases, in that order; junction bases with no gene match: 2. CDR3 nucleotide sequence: TGTGCCAGCAGTTTGACAGGGGATCCCCTCCACTTT. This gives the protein CASSLTGDPLHF.

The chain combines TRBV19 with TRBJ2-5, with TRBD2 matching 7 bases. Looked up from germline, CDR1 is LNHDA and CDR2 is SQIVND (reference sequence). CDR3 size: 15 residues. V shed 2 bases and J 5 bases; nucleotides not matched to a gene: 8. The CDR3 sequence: CASSISRLAEETQYF. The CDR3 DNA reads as TGTGCCAGTAGTATAAGCCGACTAGCTGAGGAGACCCAGTACTTC. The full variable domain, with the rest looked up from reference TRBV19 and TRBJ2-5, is DGGITQSPKYLFRKEGQNVTLSCEQNLNHDAMYWYRQDPGQGLRLIYYSQIVNDFQKGDIAEGYSVSREKKESFPLTVTSAQKNPTAFYLCASSISRLAEETQYFGPGTRLLVL.

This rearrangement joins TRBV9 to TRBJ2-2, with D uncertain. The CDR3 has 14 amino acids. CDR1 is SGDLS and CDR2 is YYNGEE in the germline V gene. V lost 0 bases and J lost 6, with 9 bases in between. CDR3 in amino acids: CASSVGSRAGELFF. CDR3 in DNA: TGTGCCAGCAGCGTAGGATCTCGGGCCGGGGAGCTGTTTTTT.